A single sample gave rise to the 32 T cell receptor beta chains below, sequenced in a study of metastatic and nonmetastatic thyroid tumors. Thyroid surgery had not been preceded by any treatment in any patient. TCRdb recomputed clones from the PCR reads via MiXCR. The table shows under 55,000 clones, with approximately 19% occurring only once. Specimen: blood. Receptors were obtained from a female donor with papillary thyroid cancer or a benign thyroid nodule (not recorded which). Some clones in this sample may be carry-over from other donors' samples.

This clone came up many times. This sequence joins TRBV11-2 and TRBJ2-7, with 13 bases identical to TRBD2. The CDR3 totals 15 residues. Trimming took 5 bases from V and 2 from J; bases not matched to a gene: 3. Germline lookup yields CDR1 SGHAT and CDR2 FQNNGV. As DNA, the CDR3 is TGTGCCAGCAGCCAAACTAGCGGGAGGGCCTACGAGCAGTACTTC. Its translation: CASSQTSGRAYEQYF.

This clone was observed a single time. A much larger clone lies one base from this, so it may be a read error. The chain employs TRBV3-1 and TRBJ2-1, with unresolved D. The germline CDR1 and CDR2 sequences are LGHDT and YNNKEL (reference sequence). This CDR3 comprises 13 residues. V was pared by 4 bases and J by 5 bases, with 9 bases between. The CDR3 region has the DNA TGTGCCAGCAGCCTTTCGGGTAACAATGAGCAGTTCTTC. Protein: CASSLSGNNEQFF.

This clone is medium-sized (0.01 to 0.1%) by share. The gene calls are TRBV6-2 or TRBV6-3 and TRBJ2-7, with D unclear. Between the trimmed V and J ends, which lost 1 base and 5 bases, there was a span of 9 bases. CDR3 length: 13 amino acids. CDR1 MNHEY and CDR2 SVGEGT come from the germline V gene. This CDR3 is CASSYWGVDEQYF. The CDR3 DNA sequence: TGTGCCAGCAGTTACTGGGGTGTCGACGAGCAGTACTTC.

This clone is termed medium-sized. CDR3 protein: CASSPRAPLPTGNYEQYF. The DNA for the CDR3 is TGTGCCAGCAGCCCCCGGGCCCCTCTACCTACTGGGAACTACGAGCAGTACTTC. The chain is built from TRBV12-3 or TRBV12-4 and TRBJ2-7; D is undetermined. The CDR3 is 18 residues long. The V end was cut by 6 bases, the J end by 3 bases, with 27 bases between.

This clone was found many times. The same CDR3 arises from other DNA sequences in this sample as well. The V call is TRBV7-6, the J call TRBJ2-3, with TRBD2 matching over 9 bases. J lost 0 bases, V lost 7 bases, and 14 bases had no gene match. In germline, CDR1 is SGHVS, CDR2 FNYEAQ. The CDR3 totals 18 residues. The CDR3 region is CASNPLRGGRESTDTQYF. The CDR3 region has the DNA TGTGCCAGCAACCCCCTCCGGGGCGGGAGGGAAAGCACAGATACGCAGTATTTT. The variable domain in full, with the rest retrieved from reference TRBV7-6 and TRBJ2-3, is GAGVSQSPRYKVTKRGQDVALRCDPISGHVSLYWYRQALGQGPEFLTYFNYEAQQDKSGLPNDRFSAERPEGSISTLTIQRTEQRDSAMYRCASNPLRGGRESTDTQYFGPGTRLTVL.

The table lists this clone with many counts. The CDR3 nucleotides are TGTGCCAGCAGTCCGATTCCGGGACAGGGGAGGCGCGAGCAGTACTTC. This sequence encodes CASSPIPGQGRREQYF. The J gene is TRBJ2-7, the V gene TRBV6-1; TRBD1 aligns across 10 bases. The ends lost 5 bases at V and 6 bases at J; junction bases unmatched: 13. The V gene's germline CDR1 is MNHNS and CDR2 SASEGT. The CDR3 totals 16 residues.

This clone was counted ten times or more. Other DNA sequences from this sample encode an identical CDR3 as well. The rearrangement uses TRBV7-3 and TRBJ1-1; D is unresolved. The CDR3 length is 13 residues. From germline, CDR1 is SGHTA and CDR2 FQGTGA. With 4 bases removed from V and 1 base from J, the gap between germline ends came to 7 bases. The CDR3 is CASSSFSNTEAFF. The DNA for the CDR3 is TGTGCCAGCAGCTCCTTTTCGAACACTGAAGCTTTCTTT.

The table lists this clone with many counts. The V call is TRBV3-1, the J call TRBJ2-1; 10 bases are shared with TRBD2. With V trimmed by 4 bases and J by 6 bases, 0 bases remained unmatched. CDR3 length: 13 amino acids. Germline assignment: CDR1 LGHDT and CDR2 YNNKEL (reference sequence). This CDR3 reads CASSRLAGNEQFF. The DNA of the CDR3 is TGTGCCAGCAGCCGACTAGCGGGCAATGAGCAGTTCTTC.

Worth noting for this clone: The CDR3 does not end in the conserved phenylalanine or tryptophan, so this is likely a read error. It is unclear where the CDR3 begins or ends on the DNA, so no DNA is shown, and the CDR3 is as TCRdb lists it. The chain joins TRBV20-1 to TRBJ1-5; the DNA was not compared with TRBD1, the D call given in the table. Per the germline V gene, CDR1 is DFQATT and CDR2 is SNEGSKA (reference sequence). The CDR3 extends over 14 residues, inclusive of both ends. The CDR3 reads CSAKAGEFNQPQNC.

This clone was counted ten times or more. CDR3 amino acids: CASAGGPSNEQFF. CDR3 nucleotides: TGTGCGAGCGCGGGAGGGCCCTCCAATGAGCAGTTCTTC. The gene calls are TRBV7-6 and TRBJ2-1; 9 nucleotides align to TRBD2. The CDR3 has 13 amino acids. Germline values: CDR1 SGHVS, CDR2 FNYEAQ.

This clone was counted ten times or more. The rearrangement links TRBV24-1 to TRBJ1-1; tentative D call: TRBD1 (6 bases). The CDR3 covers 13 residues. Germline CDR1 is KGHDR and CDR2 is SFDVKD. V was clipped by 5 bases and J by 4 bases, with 10 bases between them. The CDR3 sequence is CATSGRGATEAFF. CDR3 sequence (DNA): TGTGCCACCAGTGGGAGGGGGGCCACTGAAGCTTTCTTT.

The table lists this clone with many counts. The chain joins TRBV15 to TRBJ1-1; D not certain. Trimming pared 0 bases from V and 1 base from J, leaving 3 bases between. The CDR3 is made up of 13 amino acids. CDR1 is LNHNV and CDR2 is YYDKDF in the germline V gene (reference sequence). The CDR3 DNA is TGTGCCACCAGCAGAGATGGGAACACTGAAGCTTTCTTT. This translates into CATSRDGNTEAFF.

Details on this clone: Sequence at one end of the junction differs from germline and may be a read error. Other DNA sequences in the same sample also yield this CDR3. The chain is built from TRBV11-3 and TRBJ2-1; D might be TRBD2 (5 bases). This CDR3 is 17 amino acids long. Germline lookup yields CDR1 SGHNT and CDR2 YENEEA. The DNA of the CDR3 is TGTGCCAGCAGCTTAGTATTCAGAACTAGTGGCTACAATGAGCAATTCTTC. Amino acid sequence: CASSLVFRTSGYNEQFF.

This clone was found many times. V gene TRBV12-3 or TRBV12-4 combines with J gene TRBJ2-1; D is ambiguous. Trimming removed 6 bases at V and 7 bases at J, with 22 bases between. CDR3 length equals 16 residues. CDR3 sequence: CASSPDGLNPKNEQFF. In DNA, the CDR3 is TGTGCCAGCAGCCCCGATGGCCTCAATCCGAAAAATGAGCAGTTCTTC.

In its sample, this clone was seen a few times. V gene TRBV10-3 combines with J gene TRBJ2-3; D possibly corresponds to TRBD2 (5 bases). The V end was cut by 3 bases, the J end by 1 base, with 17 bases between. CDR1 and CDR2 from the germline V gene are ENHRY and SYGVKD. CDR3 length equals 17 residues. The CDR3 DNA is TGTGCCATCAGTGAACCTATGGCTAATAGCGGCACAGATACGCAGTATTTT. This encodes CAISEPMANSGTDTQYF.

This clone was recorded at least ten times. CDR3 region: CASSSELSEAFF. Written as DNA, the CDR3 is TGTGCCAGCAGTTCCGAACTGAGTGAAGCTTTCTTT. The rearrangement links TRBV6-1 to TRBJ1-1; D remains unclear. V lost 5 bases to trimming and J lost 7 bases, with 11 bases between them. This CDR3 contains 12 residues. Germline assignment: CDR1 MNHNS and CDR2 SASEGT.

The sample holds many counts of this clone. V and J are TRBV12-5 and TRBJ2-2; 8 bases align to TRBD2. The CDR3 is 16 residues long. Germline CDR1 reads LGHNT; CDR2 reads FRNRAP. Germline trimming cut 0 bases from V and 2 bases from J; bases unmatched to any gene: 2. The CDR3 reads CASGLVVAGNTGELFF. The CDR3 DNA reads as TGTGCTAGTGGTTTGGTGGTAGCGGGAAACACCGGGGAGCTGTTTTTT.

This clone was detected many times. The chain combines TRBV30 with TRBJ2-6, with D possibly matching TRBD2 (7 bases). CDR3 size: 18 residues. V gave up 3 bases and J gave up 3 bases, with 21 bases separating them. Per germline, CDR1 GTSNPN and CDR2 SVGIG (reference sequence). The CDR3 reads CAWRPMLGGAGGANVLTF. The CDR3 coding sequence is TGTGCCTGGAGGCCGATGCTGGGGGGGGCCGGTGGGGCCAACGTCCTGACTTTC.

This clone occurred a few times. The chain combines TRBV6-1 with TRBJ2-2; 7 nucleotides align to TRBD2. After removal of 6 bases from V and 5 bases from J, the junction contained 9 bases not matched to a gene. The V gene's germline CDR1 is MNHNS and CDR2 SASEGT. The CDR3 has 15 residues. DNA for the CDR3: TGTGCCAGCAGGCCGCTAGCGGACTTTACCGGGGAGCTGTTTTTT. Protein sequence: CASRPLADFTGELFF.

This clone was found many times. The V gene is TRBV5-6, the J gene TRBJ2-7; 10 nucleotides match TRBD1. This CDR3 contains 16 residues. Germline trimming cut 4 bases from V and 4 bases from J; bases unmatched to any gene: 11. Per the germline V gene, CDR1 is SGHDT and CDR2 is YYEEEE. In nucleotides, the CDR3 is TGTGCCAGCAGCGTGGTCAGGGACAGGGGTCGTTACGAGCAGTACTTC. It translates to CASSVVRDRGRYEQYF.

This clone has a count of ten or more. The sample carries other DNA sequences with the same CDR3. The gene calls are TRBV6-1 and TRBJ1-5; TRBD1 matches 8 bases. The CDR3 consists of 14 residues. Germline V gene sequence: CDR1 MNHNS, CDR2 SASEGT. V shed 10 bases, J shed 4 bases, and the junction held 9 bases outside the gene matches. The CDR3 sequence is CAIRRTGTNQPQHF. The CDR3, as DNA: TGTGCCATTCGGCGGACAGGGACGAATCAGCCCCAGCATTTT.

The table lists this clone with many counts. The CDR3 loop is CASGGALTYEQYF. The CDR3 DNA follows: TGTGCCAGCGGGGGAGCCCTAACCTACGAGCAGTACTTC. The rearrangement joins TRBV6-1 to TRBJ2-7, with D perhaps given as TRBD1 or TRBD2 (5 bases each). CDR3 length: 13 residues. V was shortened by 8 bases and J by 2 bases, with 13 bases between the two germline ends. The germline V gene has CDR1 MNHNS and CDR2 SASEGT.

This clone was observed at least ten times. V usage is TRBV4-2 and J usage is TRBJ1-5; no reliable D call. CDR1 LGHNA and CDR2 YNFKEQ come from the germline V gene. There are 12 residues in the CDR3. V was pared by 0 bases and J by 7 bases, with 4 bases between. The CDR3 protein is CASSQDDQPQHF. The CDR3 DNA sequence: TGTGCCAGCAGCCAAGATGACCAGCCCCAGCATTTT.

This clone was seen many times. The CDR3 loop is CASSFNQGQVASYEQYF. The CDR3 region has the DNA TGTGCCAGCAGTTTTAATCAAGGGCAGGTGGCCTCCTACGAGCAGTACTTC. V gene TRBV28 combines with J gene TRBJ2-7; D remains ambiguous. CDR3 length: 17 residues. Germline CDR1 MDHEN, CDR2 SYDVKM. Trimming took off 3 bases at V and 0 bases at J, with 18 bases between the two ends.

This clone occurred many times. The chain combines TRBV7-8 with TRBJ1-2; D possibly corresponds to TRBD1 (5 bases). V dropped 1 base and J dropped 8 bases, with 14 bases sitting between them. This CDR3 contains 14 residues. Germline V gene data show CDR1 as SGHVS and CDR2 as FQNEAQ. DNA for the CDR3: TGTGCCAGCAGCTTAGTAGGGGCAGGAGGAGGCTACACCTTC. Protein: CASSLVGAGGGYTF.

V is TRBV28 and J is TRBJ2-7, with D uncertain. The CDR3 totals 17 residues. The germline CDR1 and CDR2 sequences are MDHEN and SYDVKM. Deletions cut 8 bases from V and 0 bases from J, with 23 bases between. The CDR3 loop reads CASCNLRIGQISYEQYF. For the CDR3, the DNA is TGTGCCAGCTGTAACCTAAGGATAGGCCAGATCTCCTACGAGCAGTACTTC. Supplemented by reference TRBV28 and TRBJ2-7, the full variable domain reads DVKVTQSSRYLVKRTGEKVFLECVQDMDHENMFWYRQDPGLGLRLIYFSYDVKMKEKGDIPEGYSVSREKKERFSLILESASTNQTSMYLCASCNLRIGQISYEQYFGPGTRLTVT.

The rearrangement uses TRBV2 and TRBJ2-7; maybe TRBD1 (5 bases). CDR1 and CDR2 from the germline V gene are SNHLY and FYNNEI. The CDR3 consists of 15 residues. Trimming cost V 1 base and J 4 bases, with 14 bases left between them. CDR3 DNA sequence: TGTGCCAGCAGTGAAGTAGGGGTTTTTTCTTACGAGCAGTACTTC. Encoded protein: CASSEVGVFSYEQYF.

Ten or more counts support this clone. This chain joins TRBV2 and TRBJ1-5; the match to TRBD1 covers 8 bases. Losses at the gene ends were 3 bases for V and 4 bases for J; bases not matched to a gene: 2. The CDR3 runs 14 residues. CDR1 is SNHLY and CDR2 is FYNNEI in the germline V gene. The CDR3 loop is CASSDRTGNQPQHF. DNA for the CDR3: TGTGCCAGCAGTGATCGGACAGGGAATCAGCCCCAGCATTTT.

Ten or more counts support this clone. The J gene is TRBJ2-7, the V gene TRBV18; 9 bases map to TRBD1. The CDR3 runs to 16 residues. Germline V gene lookup returns CDR1 KGHSH and CDR2 LQKENI. V was clipped by 2 bases and J by 2 bases; unmatched bases: 7. CDR3 protein: CASSPKQGAVTYEQYF. The DNA of the CDR3 is TGTGCCAGCTCACCAAAACAGGGGGCGGTTACCTACGAGCAGTACTTC.

In the case of this clone: As the CDR3 is not closed by the conserved phenylalanine or tryptophan, this likely results from a read error. The rearrangement uses TRBV20-1 and TRBJ1-3; TRBD1 matches at 8 bases. V dropped 6 bases and J dropped 9; count of bases not matched to a gene: 13. Germline CDR1 is DFQATT and CDR2 is SNEGSKA (reference sequence). This CDR3 comprises 14 residues. Here the CDR3 reads CSAQGQGYRGTIYL. The CDR3 DNA follows: TGCAGTGCACAAGGACAGGGCTATCGGGGCACCATATATCTT.

This clone was counted at least ten times. The V call is TRBV20-1, the J call TRBJ2-1; the D is unclear. The CDR3 length is 16 residues. In germline, CDR1 is DFQATT, CDR2 SNEGSKA (reference sequence). V lost 5 bases and J lost 0, with 17 bases in between. CDR3: CSAPHRLASSYNEQFF. The CDR3, as DNA: TGCAGTGCTCCACATCGACTTGCGAGCTCCTACAATGAGCAGTTCTTC.

V usage is TRBV6-1 and J usage is TRBJ2-2, with 8 bases that match TRBD2. V shed 5 bases and J 4 bases; nucleotides not matched to a gene: 6. Germline V gene data show CDR1 as MNHNS and CDR2 as SASEGT. This CDR3 has 15 amino acids. This CDR3 is CASSQLAEFTGELFF. The CDR3 bases are TGTGCCAGCAGTCAACTAGCGGAGTTCACCGGGGAGCTGTTTTTT.